The rows below give T cell receptor beta chains drawn from one sample of a study of CD8 T cells in ankylosing spondylitis. TCRdb recomputed calls from the 5' RACE reads with MiXCR, one row per CDR3 protein. Of 300,000 to 400,000 distinct CDR3 sequences listed, approximately 10% are singletons. The specimen sequenced was blood, either unsorted or a sorted T cell fraction (not recorded which). These receptors were taken from a female donor with ankylosing spondylitis or in good health (not recorded which). CDR3s leave out the opening cysteine and the closing phenylalanine or tryptophan. Not every row has a clone size; where given, it reads once, few, many or a size class.

v_gene	abundance	j_gene	CDR3aa
TRBV20-1	few	TRBJ1-1	SARDWQENTEAF
TRBV5-1	many	TRBJ2-3	ASMSGGGDTQY
TRBV21-1	many	TRBJ2-1	ASSSRISSYNEQF
TRBV29-1	many	TRBJ2-1	SVPGQLNEQF
TRBV4-2	few	TRBJ2-3	ASSQEGPTSGDTQY
TRBV5-1	many	TRBJ2-5	ASSPFREKETQY
TRBV7-2	many	TRBJ2-7	ASSKGPQTYEQY
TRBV6-2/TRBV6-3	-	TRBJ2-3	ASSYPRGDTQY
TRBV18	many	TRBJ1-1	ASSPRQGADTEAF
TRBV2	many	TRBJ2-5	ASQRKFQETQY
TRBV5-1	many	TRBJ1-5	ASSLSGISNQPQH
TRBV20-1	many	TRBJ1-2	SATRGGPTQGYT
TRBV12-3/TRBV12-4	-	TRBJ1-1	ASSADGKGGEAF
TRBV10-3	many	TRBJ1-1	AITMGAGGDTEAF
TRBV20-1	few	TRBJ2-3	SARLKGLAGTDTQY
TRBV20-1	many	TRBJ2-2	SAVVANTGELF
TRBV6-5	many	TRBJ2-7	ASSYPFRTSGRSYEQY
TRBV9	few	TRBJ1-6	ASSVDAGNSPLH
TRBV20-1	many	TRBJ2-3	SARAPNTQY
TRBV19	many	TRBJ2-1	ASSPGQAYNEQF
TRBV15	many	TRBJ2-2	ATSRDGVTGELF
TRBV20-1	many	TRBJ2-7	SSGQSYEQY
TRBV7-2	few	TRBJ2-7	ASSLVRAYEQY
TRBV10-3	-	TRBJ2-2	ASAPGRGGDTGELF
TRBV12-3/TRBV12-4	many	TRBJ2-1	ASSPRTGSSYNEQF
TRBV7-2	few	TRBJ2-5	ASSSLQGQRKETQY
TRBV5-1	many	TRBJ2-7	ASSSTGPSYEQY
TRBV19	many	TRBJ2-2	ASSRPGTDTGELF
TRBV16	many	TRBJ2-5	ASSQSIGVGQETQY
TRBV7-8	many	TRBJ2-1	ASSTLAGGFYNEQF